This T cell receptor (beta chain) stems from a study of blood T cell repertoires in COVID-19. For the study at large: Sources were T cells, B-cell-depleted T cells, or PBMCs; the material itself was cDNA or gDNA.

Under the authors' procedure: Cell counts per sample came from amplifying reference gene primers. Measured with immunoSEQ multiplex PCR; TCRdb has only the in-frame clones, and not every one. V, J and clone size are taken as reported in that table, and D and trimming were inferred from the DNA itself. The repertoire includes about 97,000 clones, 84% of them detected once, and 9.5% to 10% sits in the top ten. The CDR3 has 13 amino acids. V was clipped by 2 bases and J by 6 bases; unmatched bases: 4. Germline lookup yields CDR1 SGHDT and CDR2 YYEEEE. This TCR derives from a man in his forties with active or convalescent COVID-19. The chain links TRBV5-6 to TRBJ1-2, with TRBD1 matching 7 bases. The sequenced material came from peripheral blood. CDR3 coding DNA: TGTGCCAGCAGCTTCGGACAGGAGGATGGCTACACCTTC. It codes for CASSFGQEDGYTF.